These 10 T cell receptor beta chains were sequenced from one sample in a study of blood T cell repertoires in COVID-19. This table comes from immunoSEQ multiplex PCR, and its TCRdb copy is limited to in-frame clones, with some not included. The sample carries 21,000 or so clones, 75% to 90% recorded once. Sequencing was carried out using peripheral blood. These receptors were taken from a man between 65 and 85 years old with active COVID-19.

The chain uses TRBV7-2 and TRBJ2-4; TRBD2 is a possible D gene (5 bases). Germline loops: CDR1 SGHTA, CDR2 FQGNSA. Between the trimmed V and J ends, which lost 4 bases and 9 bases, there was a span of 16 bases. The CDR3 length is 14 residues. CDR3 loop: CASSSEGRVVIQYF. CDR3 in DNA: TGTGCCAGCAGCTCCGAGGGTCGCGTGGTCATTCAGTACTTC.

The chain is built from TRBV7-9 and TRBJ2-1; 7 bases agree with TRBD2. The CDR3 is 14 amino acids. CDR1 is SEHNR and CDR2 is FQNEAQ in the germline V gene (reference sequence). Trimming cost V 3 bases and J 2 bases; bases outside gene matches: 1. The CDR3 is CASSFSGTYNEQFF. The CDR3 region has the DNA TGTGCCAGCAGCTTCAGCGGGACCTACAATGAGCAGTTCTTC.

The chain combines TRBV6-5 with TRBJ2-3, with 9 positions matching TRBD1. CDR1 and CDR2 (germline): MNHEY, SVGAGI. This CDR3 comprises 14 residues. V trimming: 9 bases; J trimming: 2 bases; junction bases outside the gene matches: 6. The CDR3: CASVDRGYTDTQYF. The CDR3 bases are TGTGCCAGTGTGGACAGGGGATACACAGATACGCAGTATTTT.

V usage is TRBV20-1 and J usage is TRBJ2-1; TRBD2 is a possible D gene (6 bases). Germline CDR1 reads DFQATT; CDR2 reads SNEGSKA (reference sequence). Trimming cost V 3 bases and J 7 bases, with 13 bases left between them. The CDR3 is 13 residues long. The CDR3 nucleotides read TGCAGTGCTAGTCCCGGGGGTGGGAATGAGCAGTTCTTC. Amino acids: CSASPGGGNEQFF.

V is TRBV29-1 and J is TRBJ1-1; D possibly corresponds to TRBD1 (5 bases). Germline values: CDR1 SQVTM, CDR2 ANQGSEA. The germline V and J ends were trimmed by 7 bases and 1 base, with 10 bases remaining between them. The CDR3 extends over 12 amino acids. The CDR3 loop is CSETAGNTEAFF. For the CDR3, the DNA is TGCAGCGAGACAGCCGGGAACACTGAAGCTTTCTTT. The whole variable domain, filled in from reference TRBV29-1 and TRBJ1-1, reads SAVISQKPSRDICQRGTSLTIQCQVDSQVTMMFWYRQQPGQSLTLIATANQGSEATYESGFVIDKFPISRPNLTFSTLTVSNMSPEDSSIYLCSETAGNTEAFFGQGTRLTVV.

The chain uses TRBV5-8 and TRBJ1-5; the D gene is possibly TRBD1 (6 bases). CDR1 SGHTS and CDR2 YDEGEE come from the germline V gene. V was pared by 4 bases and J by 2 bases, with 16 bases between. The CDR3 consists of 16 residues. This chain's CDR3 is CASSLIRGGGNQPQHF. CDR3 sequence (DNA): TGTGCCAGCAGCCTAATCAGGGGCGGTGGCAATCAGCCCCAGCATTTT.

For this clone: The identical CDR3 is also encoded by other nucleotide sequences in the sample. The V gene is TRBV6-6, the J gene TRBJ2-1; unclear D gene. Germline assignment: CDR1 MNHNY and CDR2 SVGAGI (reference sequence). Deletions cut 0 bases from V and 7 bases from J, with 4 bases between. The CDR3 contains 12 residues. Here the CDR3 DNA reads TGTGCCAGCAGTTACTCGCGGAATGAGCAGTTCTTC. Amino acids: CASSYSRNEQFF.

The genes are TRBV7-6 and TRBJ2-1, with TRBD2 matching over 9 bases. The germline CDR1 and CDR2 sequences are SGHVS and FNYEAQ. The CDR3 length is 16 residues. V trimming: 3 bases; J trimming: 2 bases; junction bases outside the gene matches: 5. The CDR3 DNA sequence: TGTGCCAGCAGCTTCGCCACTAGCGGGCCCTACAATGAGCAGTTCTTC. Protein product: CASSFATSGPYNEQFF.

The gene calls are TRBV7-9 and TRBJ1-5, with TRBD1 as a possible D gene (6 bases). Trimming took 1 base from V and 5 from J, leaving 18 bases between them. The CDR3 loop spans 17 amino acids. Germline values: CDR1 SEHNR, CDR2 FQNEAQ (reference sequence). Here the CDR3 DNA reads TGTGCCAGCAGCTTAGTTCCCCGGACAGTTCGTCATCAGCCCCAGCATTTT. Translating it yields CASSLVPRTVRHQPQHF. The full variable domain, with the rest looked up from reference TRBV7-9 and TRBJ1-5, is DTGVSQNPRHKITKRGQNVTFRCDPISEHNRLYWYRQTLGQGPEFLTYFQNEAQLEKSRLLSDRFSAERPKGSFSTLEIQRTEQGDSAMYLCASSLVPRTVRHQPQHFGDGTRLSIL.

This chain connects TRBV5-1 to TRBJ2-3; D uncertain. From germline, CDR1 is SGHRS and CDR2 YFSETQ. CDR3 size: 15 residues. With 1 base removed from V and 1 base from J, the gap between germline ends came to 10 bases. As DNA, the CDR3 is TGCGCCAGCAGCTTGTTTGGGCAGGGCACAGATACGCAGTATTTT. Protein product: CASSLFGQGTDTQYF.